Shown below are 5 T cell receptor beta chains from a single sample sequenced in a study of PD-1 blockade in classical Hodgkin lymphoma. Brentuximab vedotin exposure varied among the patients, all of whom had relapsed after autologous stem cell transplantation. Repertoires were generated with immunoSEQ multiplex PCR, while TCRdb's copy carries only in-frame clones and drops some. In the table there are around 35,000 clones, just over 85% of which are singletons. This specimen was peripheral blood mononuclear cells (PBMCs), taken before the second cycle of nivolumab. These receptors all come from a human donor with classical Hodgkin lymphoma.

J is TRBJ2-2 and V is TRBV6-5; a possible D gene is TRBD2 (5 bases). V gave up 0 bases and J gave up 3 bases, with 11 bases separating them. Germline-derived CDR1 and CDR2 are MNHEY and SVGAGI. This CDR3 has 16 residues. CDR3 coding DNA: TGTGCCAGCAGTTACTCGATGTGGCGGGACACCGGGGAGCTGTTTTTT. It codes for CASSYSMWRDTGELFF.

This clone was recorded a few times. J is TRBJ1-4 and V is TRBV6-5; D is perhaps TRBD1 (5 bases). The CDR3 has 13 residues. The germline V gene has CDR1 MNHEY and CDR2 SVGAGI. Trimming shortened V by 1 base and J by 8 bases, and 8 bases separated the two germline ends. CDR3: CASSYFQGEKLFF. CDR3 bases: TGTGCCAGCAGTTACTTTCAGGGCGAAAAACTGTTTTTT.

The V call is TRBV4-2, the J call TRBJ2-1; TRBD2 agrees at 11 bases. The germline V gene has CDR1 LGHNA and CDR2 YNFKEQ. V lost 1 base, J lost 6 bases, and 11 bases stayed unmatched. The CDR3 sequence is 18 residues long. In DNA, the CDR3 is TGTGCCAGCAGCCAAGTTGGGGGGATCGGGACTAGCGGCAATGAGCAGTTCTTC. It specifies CASSQVGGIGTSGNEQFF.

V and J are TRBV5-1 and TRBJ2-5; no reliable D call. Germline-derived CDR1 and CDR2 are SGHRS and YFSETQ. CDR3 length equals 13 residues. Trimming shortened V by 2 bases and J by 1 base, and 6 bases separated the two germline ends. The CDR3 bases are TGCGCCAGCAGCTTTGGTAGCCAAGAGACCCAGTACTTC. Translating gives CASSFGSQETQYF.

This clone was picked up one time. In DNA form, the CDR3 reads TGTGCCACCCGGGACCGTGCAACTAATGAAAAACTGTTTTTT. This gives the protein CATRDRATNEKLFF. V and J are TRBV10-3 and TRBJ1-4, with D possibly being TRBD1 (5 bases). The length of the CDR3 is 14 residues. Germline V gene sequence: CDR1 ENHRY, CDR2 SYGVKD. V was trimmed by 10 bases and J by 0 bases, leaving 12 bases between them.